The clone carrying this T cell receptor (beta chain) was counted many times. The antigen is unknown. The data are from a study of neurological immune-mediated disorders. Study-wide findings and caveats: CDR3 amino acid sequences found in expanded clones were never shared across subjects, suggesting private repertoires in all groups.

Unsorted libraries were prepared from 2 million PBMCs held at -80 C. This CDR3 spans 15 amino acids. V lost 3 bases, J lost 4 bases, and 5 bases stayed unmatched. Looked up from germline, CDR1 is SEHNR and CDR2 is FQNEAQ (reference sequence). TCRdb ran MiXCR on the 5' RACE reads and lists one entry per CDR3 protein. Of about 50,000 distinct CDR3 sequences in the sample, over 9% were seen once. The receptor comes from a man between 65 and 85 years old with HTLV-1-associated myelopathy (HAM/TSP). The sequenced sample consisted of PBMCs. This chain uses TRBV7-9 with TRBJ2-7; the match to TRBD1 covers 11 bases. The CDR3 DNA sequence: TGTGCCAGCAGCTTTAGGACAGGGGGCGCGTACGAGCAGTACTTC. Amino acids: CASSFRTGGAYEQYF.